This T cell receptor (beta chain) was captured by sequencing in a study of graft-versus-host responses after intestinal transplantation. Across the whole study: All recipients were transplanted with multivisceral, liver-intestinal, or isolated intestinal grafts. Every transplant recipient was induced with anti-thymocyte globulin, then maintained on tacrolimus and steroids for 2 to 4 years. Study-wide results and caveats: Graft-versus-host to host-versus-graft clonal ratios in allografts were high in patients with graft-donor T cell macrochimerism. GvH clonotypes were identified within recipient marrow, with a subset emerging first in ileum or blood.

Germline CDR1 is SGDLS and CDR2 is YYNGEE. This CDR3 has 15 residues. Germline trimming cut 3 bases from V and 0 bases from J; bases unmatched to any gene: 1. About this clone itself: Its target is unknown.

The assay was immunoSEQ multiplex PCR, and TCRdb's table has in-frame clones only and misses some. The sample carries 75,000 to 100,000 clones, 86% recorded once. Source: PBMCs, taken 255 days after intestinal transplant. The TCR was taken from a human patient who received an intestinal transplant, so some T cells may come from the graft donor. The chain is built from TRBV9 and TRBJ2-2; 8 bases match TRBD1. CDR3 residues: CASSAGGPNTGELFF. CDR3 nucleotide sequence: TGTGCCAGCAGCGCAGGGGGCCCGAACACCGGGGAGCTGTTTTTT.